This T cell receptor (beta chain) comes out of a study of tumor-infiltrating lymphocytes in primary liver carcinoma. Study overall: Patients were both men and women, whose ages ran from 30 to 69 years.

CDR3 length equals 14 residues. CDR1 is SQVTM, CDR2 ANQGSEA, per germline. Trimming pared 1 base from V and 8 bases from J, leaving 17 bases between. For each extraction, RNA and DNA were obtained together from around 20-30 mg of unsorted bulk tissue. The template, about 550 ng total RNA, yielded TCR beta cDNA made with a constant-region primer. Nested multiplex PCR, run for three rounds with slightly modified ARM-PCR, yielded TCR beta libraries. Primers for the first two PCR rounds were TRBV1-TRBV30 forward primers and a C-beta reverse primer (roughly 9 cycles per round). TCRdb redid the calling of the multiplex PCR reads with MiXCR, one entry per CDR3 protein. Of about 190,000 distinct CDR3 sequences in the sample, just under 85% are singletons; the top ten hold around a sixth.

This clonotype was sampled from a man aged 40-55 years with primary liver carcinoma and hepatitis B virus infection. The sample consisted of tumor tissue from primary liver carcinoma. This rearrangement joins TRBV29-1 to TRBJ2-5, with a weak D call TRBD1 (5 bases). The CDR3 nucleotides read TGCAGCGTTGAAGTTGTAGGACAAGGAGATACCCAGTACTTC. This codes for CSVEVVGQGDTQYF.